This TCR beta chain emerged from a study of T cells after yellow fever vaccination. The overall study: The authors prepared low-cell-number fractions using SMART-Seq v4 Ultra Low Input. The study, taken as a whole, reports: Most clones from primary vaccination were detected again post-booster (96% CD4, approximately 90% CD8).

This clonotype was seen a few times. No antigen is known for it. Germline CDR1 and CDR2: SQVTM and ANQGSEA. The germline V and J ends were trimmed by 5 bases and 3 bases, with 14 bases remaining between them. This CDR3 comprises 13 residues. A universal primer site and UMIs were added as TCR cDNA was made by 5'RACE template switching. MiXCR, run by TCRdb on the 5' RACE reads, gives a single entry per CDR3 protein. The table records 200,000 to 250,000 distinct CDR3 sequences, 6.9% of them present only once. The receptor's source is a man aged 25-45 years who received the YFV17D yellow fever vaccine. Material: CD4+ T cells sorted from PBMCs, obtained 15 days after the yellow fever booster vaccination. The chain has TRBV29-1 and TRBJ2-7; D not resolved. The CDR3, as DNA: TGCAGCGTTAAATCGGACCGACTCTACGAGCAGTACTTC. This encodes CSVKSDRLYEQYF.